A single sample is the source of the 22 T cell receptor beta chains below, sequenced in a study of early T cells in non-severe SARS-CoV-2 infection. TCRdb processed the 5' RACE reads anew with MiXCR; each CDR3 protein has one entry. Of 70,000 to 85,000 distinct CDR3 sequences in the sample, 9% to 15% are singletons; the top ten hold approximately 7%. Source material: whole blood. The receptors were gathered from an adult who was a healthcare worker with PCR-confirmed SARS-CoV-2 infection or an uninfected control (not recorded which).

This clonotype has at least ten counts. The chain couples TRBV12-3 or TRBV12-4 to TRBJ2-2; TRBD1 is a possible D gene (6 bases). The V end was cut by 5 bases, the J end by 5 bases, with 24 bases between. The CDR3 loop spans 18 amino acids. The CDR3 nucleotides are TGTGCCAGCAGTCCCCGCTCAAGTCAGGGGCGTAGGACCGGGGAGCTGTTTTTT. Protein: CASSPRSSQGRRTGELFF.

This clonotype was seen at least ten times. The chain employs TRBV4-3 and TRBJ2-1; 8 nucleotides agree with TRBD2. Germline CDR1 is LGHNA and CDR2 is YSLEER. V lost 0 bases to trimming and J lost 7 bases; unmatched junction nucleotides: 17. This CDR3 is built from 19 residues. The CDR3 DNA reads as TGCGCCAGCAGCCAAGATTTCCCAGGACTAGCCGGATCGTTAAATGAGCAGTTCTTC. This codes for CASSQDFPGLAGSLNEQFF.

This clonotype was picked up a small number of times. The gene calls are TRBV11-2 and TRBJ1-4; D might be TRBD1 (5 bases). CDR1 is SGHAT and CDR2 is FQNNGV in the germline V gene. The CDR3 extends over 16 amino acids. V lost 5 bases to trimming and J lost 7 bases, with 20 bases between them. The CDR3 bases are TGTGCCAGCAGCCTCCTCGGATCTGGGGGAGGTGAAAAACTGTTTTTT. The encoded protein is CASSLLGSGGGEKLFF.

The chain uses TRBV3-1 and TRBJ1-3, with D hard to call. In germline, CDR1 is LGHDT, CDR2 YNNKEL (reference sequence). V was clipped by 4 bases and J by 2 bases, with 6 bases between them. CDR3 size: 13 residues. In nucleotides, the CDR3 is TGTGCCAGCAGCCCGTCCACTGGAAACACCATATATTTT. Protein: CASSPSTGNTIYF.

This clonotype was seen at least ten times. CDR3 protein: CASSGLVNSGSSLGYEQYF. The CDR3 DNA is TGTGCCAGTAGCGGTTTGGTGAATAGCGGGAGTTCCCTGGGCTACGAGCAGTACTTC. The rearrangement links TRBV19 to TRBJ2-7; 9 nucleotides agree with TRBD2. Per germline, CDR1 LNHDA and CDR2 SQIVND (reference sequence). After removal of 6 bases from V and 3 bases from J, the junction contained 21 bases not matched to a gene. There are 19 residues in the CDR3. Based on the CDR3 plus reference TRBV19 and TRBJ2-7, the full variable domain is DGGITQSPKYLFRKEGQNVTLSCEQNLNHDAMYWYRQDPGQGLRLIYYSQIVNDFQKGDIAEGYSVSREKKESFPLTVTSAQKNPTAFYLCASSGLVNSGSSLGYEQYFGPGTRLTVT.

This clonotype occurred many times. V is TRBV18 and J is TRBJ2-3; a weak D match, TRBD2 (5 bases). Trimming shortened V by 3 bases and J by 6 bases, and 13 bases separated the two germline ends. CDR3 size: 14 residues. In germline, CDR1 is KGHSH, CDR2 LQKENI. CDR3 loop: CASSPPGSEDTQYF. The CDR3 DNA sequence: TGTGCCAGCTCACCCCCGGGGAGCGAGGATACGCAGTATTTT.

This clonotype was seen more than once but under ten times. The chain couples TRBV9 to TRBJ2-7, with 7 bases aligning to TRBD2. V trimming: 4 bases; J trimming: 7 bases; junction bases outside the gene matches: 11. The CDR3 extends over 14 amino acids. Per the germline V gene, CDR1 is SGDLS and CDR2 is YYNGEE. The CDR3 sequence is CASSLGLFPTEQYF. As DNA, the CDR3 is TGTGCCAGCAGCTTGGGACTATTTCCTACGGAGCAGTACTTC.

This chain uses TRBV29-1 with TRBJ1-2; a weak D match, TRBD1 (5 bases). The V gene lost 0 bases and the J gene lost 5 bases, with 10 bases spanning the gap. From germline, CDR1 is SQVTM and CDR2 ANQGSEA. The CDR3 runs 13 residues. CDR3 in amino acids: CSVEDRAGYGYTF. DNA for the CDR3: TGCAGCGTTGAAGATCGCGCAGGGTATGGCTACACCTTC.

The table lists this clonotype with many counts. The CDR3 loop is CASSPGTGSGNTIYF. The CDR3 DNA follows: TGTGCCAGCAGCCCGGGGACAGGGTCTGGAAACACCATATATTTT. This chain uses TRBV7-3 with TRBJ1-3; 9 nucleotides line up with TRBD1. This CDR3 is 15 amino acids long. J lost 1 base, V lost 5 bases, and 3 bases had no gene match. The germline V gene has CDR1 SGHTA and CDR2 FQGTGA.

This clonotype was found a few times. V is TRBV12-3 or TRBV12-4 and J is TRBJ2-5; 10 bases agree with TRBD2. There are 16 residues in the CDR3. V lost 5 bases and J lost 0; bases outside the gene matches: 6. DNA for the CDR3: TGTGCCAGCAGTCAAAAGCGGGAGGGGGACCAAGAGACCCAGTACTTC. It codes for CASSQKREGDQETQYF.

This clonotype was found many times. This rearrangement joins TRBV10-3 to TRBJ2-3; D may be TRBD1 (6 bases). V was cut by 2 bases and J by 3 bases, with 21 bases left in between. CDR1 is ENHRY and CDR2 is SYGVKD in the germline V gene. The CDR3 spans 18 residues. The CDR3 nucleotides are TGTGCCATCAGTGAGCCTGCCGGGACACCGATATTAACAGATACGCAGTATTTT. It encodes CAISEPAGTPILTDTQYF.

The CDR3 coding sequence is TGTGCCAGCAGCCTGTCGGTGGAGACCCAGTACTTC. Its protein product is CASSLSVETQYF. The chain joins TRBV5-5 to TRBJ2-5; D is undetermined. This CDR3 comprises 12 residues. The V and J ends lost 4 bases and 5 bases respectively, with 9 bases between them. The germline CDR1 and CDR2 sequences are SGHKS and YYEKEE (reference sequence).

V usage is TRBV12-3 or TRBV12-4 and J usage is TRBJ1-3, with a tentative D call TRBD1 (5 bases). This CDR3 spans 14 amino acids. With 10 bases removed from V and 0 bases from J, the gap between germline ends came to 13 bases. CDR3 in amino acids: CATSGRGSGNTIYF. CDR3 coding DNA: TGTGCCACCTCAGGGAGAGGCTCTGGAAACACCATATATTTT.

This clonotype showed up just a few times. This CDR3 is CSGFASGRGDTQYF. The CDR3 region has the DNA TGCAGCGGATTCGCTAGCGGGAGAGGAGATACGCAGTATTTT. This chain joins TRBV29-1 and TRBJ2-3, with 10 bases matching TRBD2. Losses at the gene ends were 7 bases for V and 5 bases for J; bases not matched to a gene: 9. The germline CDR1 and CDR2 sequences are SQVTM and ANQGSEA. The CDR3 has 14 residues.

Comment on this clonotype: The junction shows a germline mismatch at one end, possibly a read error. The chain combines TRBV20-1 with TRBJ2-5; 7 nucleotides agree with TRBD2. Germline loops: CDR1 DFQATT, CDR2 SNEGSKA (reference sequence). The CDR3 spans 11 residues. CDR3 loop: CSGAGRARARF. The CDR3 bases are TGCAGTGGGGCGGGGAGGGCTAGAGCCCGGTTC.

This rearrangement joins TRBV4-2 to TRBJ2-1; 11 nucleotides match TRBD2. The CDR3 totals 16 residues. In germline, CDR1 is LGHNA, CDR2 YNFKEQ. Trimming at V came to 3 bases and at J to 5 bases, leaving 6 bases not matched to a gene. DNA for the CDR3: TGTGCCAGCAGCCAGGGGGGGACTAGCGGCAACAATGAGCAGTTCTTC. It yields the protein CASSQGGTSGNNEQFF.

This sequence joins TRBV14 and TRBJ1-5; TRBD1 might be the D (6 bases). Germline CDR1 SGHDN, CDR2 FVKESK. The CDR3 sequence is 14 residues long. The V gene lost 3 bases and the J gene lost 4 bases, with 10 bases spanning the gap. The CDR3 reads CASSHRGINQPQHF. The CDR3 bases are TGTGCCAGCAGCCACAGGGGAATAAATCAGCCCCAGCATTTT.

This clonotype has a count of ten or more. CDR3 DNA: TGTGCCAGCAGCCGAGAACCGGGACAGGGGGCTTCACCCCTCCACTTT. Its protein is CASSREPGQGASPLHF. The gene calls are TRBV11-2 and TRBJ1-6; TRBD1 matches 12 bases. Germline lookup yields CDR1 SGHAT and CDR2 FQNNGV. Trimming took 5 bases from V and 9 from J; bases not matched to a gene: 8. This CDR3 region has 16 residues.

This rearrangement joins TRBV4-1 to TRBJ1-2; D might be TRBD1 (5 bases). The CDR3 spans 15 residues. V shed 0 bases and J shed 5 bases, with 13 bases lying between them. The V gene's germline CDR1 is MGHRA and CDR2 YSYEKL. The CDR3 is CASSQDPGTVYGYTF. CDR3 DNA sequence: TGCGCCAGCAGCCAAGATCCCGGGACGGTGTATGGCTACACCTTC.

This clonotype has at least ten counts. This chain links TRBV11-2 with TRBJ2-7; 7 bases align to TRBD1. The CDR3 covers 15 residues. With V trimmed by 4 bases and J by 2 bases, 8 bases remained unmatched. CDR1 is SGHAT, CDR2 FQNNGV, per germline. The chain's CDR3 is CASSSGQPGTYEQYF. The CDR3 DNA is TGTGCCAGCAGCTCGGGACAGCCAGGGACCTACGAGCAGTACTTC.

This clonotype was detected many times. The V gene is TRBV7-2, the J gene TRBJ1-2; D is uncertain. The CDR3 extends over 15 amino acids. With 2 bases removed from V and 4 bases from J, the gap between germline ends came to 14 bases. Per the germline V gene, CDR1 is SGHTA and CDR2 is FQGNSA. CDR3 protein: CASSLIVLAGYGYTF. The CDR3 DNA sequence: TGTGCCAGCAGCTTAATCGTGTTGGCCGGCTATGGCTACACCTTC.

The genes are TRBV11-2 and TRBJ2-1; 7 nucleotides line up with TRBD2. CDR3 length: 15 residues. Germline loops: CDR1 SGHAT, CDR2 FQNNGV. Trimming cost V 1 base and J 5 bases; bases outside gene matches: 5. CDR3 region: CASSLAGGRNNEQFF. CDR3 DNA sequence: TGTGCCAGCAGCTTAGCGGGAGGAAGAAACAATGAGCAGTTCTTC.